This T cell receptor (beta chain) is drawn from a study of T cell responses to AZD1222 COVID-19 vaccine. Study information: Pooling was applied to second doses at about 4 or about 12 weeks. Study-level points and caveats: Dominant CD4 TCR responses targeted spike regions 160-218 and 743-854. Close to half of all spike-specific TCRs reportedly target regions of the variants that are unmutated. Most donors were white British, females outnumbered males, and clonal diversity was possibly underestimated.

Germline V gene data show CDR1 as MGHDK and CDR2 as SYGVNS. The CDR3 is 13 amino acids. Trimming pared 7 bases from V and 6 bases from J, leaving 10 bases between. Produced via immunoSEQ multiplex PCR; TCRdb's table is partial and in-frame only. The sample includes some 130,000 clones, roughly 85% of them seen just once. A word on this clone: The antigen is not known.

The sample was peripheral blood, taken on day 0 of AZD1222 vaccination. The TCR sequence derives from an adult in good health. The chain recombines TRBV25-1 with TRBJ1-6; D is undetermined. The CDR3 nucleotides read TGTGCCAGCACCTCTGCCCCTAATTCACCCCTCCACTTT. Translation gives CASTSAPNSPLHF.